The clone carrying this TCR beta chain occurred once. Its antigen remains unidentified. One junction end does not reproduce the germline sequence, and a read error may be involved. The source of the sample is a study of T cells in Graves' hyperthyroidism and ophthalmopathy. Findings and caveats of the study: In the analysis, a 13 V-J model separated ophthalmopathy from stable hyperthyroidism. Expanded thyroid clonotypes (above 0.001) were mostly also found in blood.

Amplification of TCR beta CDR3 regions was performed using RNA transcripts as template. An initial round of RT-PCR targeting the TCR CDR3 relied on the HTBI primer set. TCRdb re-called the multiplex PCR reads with MiXCR, one entry per CDR3 protein. Among some 510,000 distinct CDR3 sequences listed, approximately 44% were seen once. Sequencing was done on a sample of peripheral blood or thyroid tissue (not recorded which). The receptor was isolated from a woman between 18 and 29 years old with Graves' hyperthyroidism.

CDR3 amino acids: CASTKGGSSGNTICF. DNA of the CDR3: TGTGCCAGTACCAAGGGGGGGAGCTCTGGAAACACCATATGTTTT. The J gene is TRBJ1-3, the V gene TRBV2, with a weak D call TRBD1 (6 bases). This CDR3 has 15 residues. Germline CDR1 reads SNHLY; CDR2 reads FYNNEI.